This passage covers 9 T cell receptor beta chains from one sample sequenced in a study of T cells in Graves' hyperthyroidism and ophthalmopathy. Researchers took RNA transcripts and amplified the TCR beta CDR3 regions from them. The HTBI set primed first-round TCR CDR3 RT-PCR. TCRdb ran MiXCR on the multiplex PCR reads and lists one entry per CDR3 protein. The sample yields a few hundred thousand distinct CDR3 sequences, around 15% seen once. Sequencing was done on a sample of blood. Source of these receptors: a woman in her thirties or forties with Graves' hyperthyroidism.

This clonotype was observed a few times. The J gene is TRBJ2-1, the V gene TRBV10-3, with D possibly matching TRBD2 (6 bases). CDR1 is ENHRY, CDR2 SYGVKD, per germline. This CDR3 spans 15 amino acids. Deletions cut 3 bases from V and 10 bases from J, with 19 bases between. The CDR3 loop reads CAISDQTSTKQEQFF. CDR3 sequence (DNA): TGTGCCATCAGTGACCAGACTAGTACTAAGCAGGAGCAGTTCTTC.

This clonotype appeared many times. This CDR3 is CASIPAGRGLTDTQYF. CDR3 DNA sequence: TGTGCCAGCATTCCCGCGGGGCGGGGCCTCACAGATACGCAGTATTTT. The chain couples TRBV28 to TRBJ2-3; the D gene is possibly TRBD2 (6 bases). The CDR3 loop spans 16 amino acids. Germline loops: CDR1 MDHEN, CDR2 SYDVKM. The germline V and J ends were trimmed by 7 bases and 2 bases, with 19 bases remaining between them.

This clonotype showed up just a few times. The chain's CDR3 is CSVHRGNNEQFF. The CDR3 bases are TGCAGCGTTCACAGGGGGAACAATGAGCAGTTCTTC. The chain couples TRBV29-1 to TRBJ2-1; TRBD1 aligns across 8 bases. After removal of 5 bases from V and 5 bases from J, the junction contained 2 bases not matched to a gene. The CDR3 has 12 residues. CDR1 and CDR2 (germline): SQVTM, ANQGSEA.

This clonotype was seen at least ten times. The rearrangement links TRBV5-1 to TRBJ2-1, with no clear D. The CDR3 is made up of 16 amino acids. Germline values: CDR1 SGHRS, CDR2 YFSETQ. Deletions cut 2 bases from V and 0 bases from J, with 12 bases between. The CDR3 nucleotides read TGCGCCAGCAGCTTCGTCTCTTCCTCCTCCTACAATGAGCAGTTCTTC. This translates into CASSFVSSSSYNEQFF.

Many counts were recorded for this clonotype. The chain joins TRBV28 to TRBJ2-2, with D unresolved. The CDR3 sequence is 16 residues long. Trimming removed 6 bases at V and 0 bases at J, with 14 bases between. CDR1 is MDHEN, CDR2 SYDVKM, per germline. DNA of the CDR3: TGTGCCAGCAGCCTTTCAAGGACGGCGAACACCGGGGAGCTGTTTTTT. Translating it yields CASSLSRTANTGELFF. The variable domain in full, with the rest retrieved from reference TRBV28 and TRBJ2-2, is DVKVTQSSRYLVKRTGEKVFLECVQDMDHENMFWYRQDPGLGLRLIYFSYDVKMKEKGDIPEGYSVSREKKERFSLILESASTNQTSMYLCASSLSRTANTGELFFGEGSRLTVL.

This clonotype was counted at least ten times. The chain links TRBV20-1 to TRBJ1-5; 8 bases agree with TRBD1. The CDR3 runs 16 residues. Trimming cost V 2 bases and J 0 bases; bases outside gene matches: 6. The germline V gene encodes CDR1 DFQATT and CDR2 SNEGSKA (reference sequence). The CDR3 region has the DNA TGCAGTGCTAGACCCGGGACAGGATATAGCAATCAGCCCCAGCATTTT. It codes for CSARPGTGYSNQPQHF.

The chain combines TRBV7-8 with TRBJ2-1; the match to TRBD1 covers 10 bases. With V trimmed by 5 bases and J by 2 bases, 6 bases remained unmatched. Germline CDR1 and CDR2: SGHVS and FQNEAQ. This CDR3 is 16 amino acids long. DNA of the CDR3: TGTGCCAGCAGCCCTTGGACAGGGGGACCCTACAATGAGCAGTTCTTC. Its translation is CASSPWTGGPYNEQFF. The full variable domain, in which reference TRBV7-8 and TRBJ2-1 provide the parts outside the CDR3, is GAGVSQSPRYKVAKRGQDVALRCDPISGHVSLFWYQQALGQGPEFLTYFQNEAQLDKSGLPSDRFFAERPEGSVSTLKIQRTQQEDSAVYLCASSPWTGGPYNEQFFGPGTRLTVL.

This clonotype was seen ten or more times. V usage is TRBV5-1 and J usage is TRBJ2-1; 10 nucleotides agree with TRBD2. CDR3 length equals 15 residues. Germline CDR1 reads SGHRS; CDR2 reads YFSETQ. Unmatched junction bases numbered 7, after V lost 1 base and J lost 9 bases. CDR3 region: CASSLLLAGASEQFF. CDR3 bases: TGCGCCAGCAGCTTGCTCCTAGCGGGAGCGAGTGAGCAGTTCTTC.

The V gene is TRBV20-1, the J gene TRBJ2-1; 9 bases agree with TRBD2. J gave up 9 bases and V 0 bases, and 9 bases lay outside the gene matches. Germline V gives CDR1 DFQATT, CDR2 SNEGSKA (reference sequence). CDR3 length: 15 amino acids. CDR3 protein: CSARDFAGGPGEQFF. For the CDR3, the DNA is TGCAGTGCTAGAGATTTCGCGGGAGGGCCCGGTGAGCAGTTCTTC.